These T cell receptor beta chains were read from a single sample in a study of cytomegalovirus exposure and HLA in healthy donors. The data were produced by immunoSEQ multiplex PCR, yet TCRdb's version contains in-frame clones alone and is incomplete. Among tens of thousands of clones listed, roughly 78% were seen once. Sequenced input: PBMCs. These receptors were collected from a male donor in good health and CMV-seropositive. CDR3s include the opening cysteine and the closing phenylalanine or tryptophan. A D gene is named only where the DNA matches it firmly. A row's size may be missing; if present it is once, few, many or a size class.

v_call: TRBV19; j_call: TRBJ2-4; d_call: TRBD2; clone_size: NA; cdr3_aa: CASSISGSGRNIQYF; cdr3_nt: TGTGCCAGTAGTATAAGCGGGAGTGGGCGAAACATTCAGTACTTC
v_call: TRBV11-2; j_call: TRBJ2-1; d_call: NA; clone_size: few; cdr3_aa: CASTSNRGLRSYNEQFF; cdr3_nt: TGTGCCAGCACCTCCAATCGTGGACTACGCTCCTACAATGAGCAGTTCTTC
v_call: TRBV5-4; j_call: TRBJ2-7; d_call: TRBD1; clone_size: NA; cdr3_aa: CASSFSAGGSYYEQYF; cdr3_nt: TGTGCCAGCAGCTTCTCCGCAGGGGGCTCCTACTACGAGCAGTACTTC
v_call: TRBV6-1; j_call: TRBJ1-4; d_call: TRBD1; clone_size: NA; cdr3_aa: CASSASWTGVFSEKLFF; cdr3_nt: TGTGCCAGCAGTGCATCTTGGACAGGGGTCTTCTCTGAAAAACTGTTTTTT
v_call: TRBV6-5; j_call: TRBJ2-7; d_call: TRBD2; clone_size: once; cdr3_aa: CASSWTSSVAGEQYF; cdr3_nt: TGTGCCAGCAGTTGGACTAGTTCTGTTGCCGGCGAGCAGTACTTC
v_call: TRBV7-2; j_call: TRBJ2-2; d_call: NA; clone_size: NA; cdr3_aa: CASSVINTGELFF; cdr3_nt: TGTGCCAGCAGCGTAATAAACACCGGGGAGCTGTTTTTT
v_call: TRBV12-5; j_call: TRBJ2-2; d_call: NA; clone_size: once; cdr3_aa: CASGLVLSANTGELFF; cdr3_nt: TGTGCTAGTGGTTTGGTACTTTCGGCGAACACCGGGGAGCTGTTTTTT
v_call: TRBV4-3; j_call: TRBJ2-7; d_call: NA; clone_size: NA; cdr3_aa: CASSPPGRPYEQYF; cdr3_nt: TGCGCCAGCAGCCCCCCGGGGAGACCCTACGAGCAGTACTTC
v_call: TRBV7-2; j_call: TRBJ1-5; d_call: NA; clone_size: NA; cdr3_aa: CASGEGNQPQHF; cdr3_nt: TGTGCCAGTGGAGAGGGCAATCAGCCCCAGCATTTT
v_call: TRBV15; j_call: TRBJ2-7; d_call: TRBD1; clone_size: NA; cdr3_aa: CATSGTNRGRYEQYF; cdr3_nt: TGTGCCACCAGCGGTACAAACAGGGGGCGGTACGAGCAGTACTTC
v_call: TRBV7-9; j_call: TRBJ1-1; d_call: NA; clone_size: few; cdr3_aa: CASSLSENTEAFF; cdr3_nt: TGTGCCAGCAGCTTGTCAGAGAACACTGAAGCTTTCTTT
v_call: TRBV10-3; j_call: TRBJ2-5; d_call: NA; clone_size: NA; cdr3_aa: CAISRNPVAETQYF; cdr3_nt: TGTGCCATCAGCCGAAACCCGGTCGCCGAGACCCAGTACTTC
v_call: TRBV27; j_call: TRBJ2-1; d_call: NA; clone_size: NA; cdr3_aa: CASSLLSLGPYNEQFF; cdr3_nt: TGTGCCAGCAGTCTACTCTCGCTGGGCCCCTACAATGAGCAGTTCTTC
v_call: TRBV4-2; j_call: TRBJ1-2; d_call: NA; clone_size: NA; cdr3_aa: CASNFLGGGLRGRGYTF; cdr3_nt: TGTGCCAGCAACTTCCTCGGGGGGGGGCTCAGGGGTCGGGGCTACACCTTC
v_call: TRBV28; j_call: TRBJ2-7; d_call: NA; clone_size: once; cdr3_aa: CASSPHRVWNEQYF; cdr3_nt: TGTGCCAGCAGTCCACACAGGGTCTGGAACGAGCAGTACTTC
v_call: TRBV28; j_call: TRBJ1-1; d_call: NA; clone_size: NA; cdr3_aa: CASSPHMNTEAFF; cdr3_nt: TGTGCCAGCAGTCCTCACATGAACACTGAAGCTTTCTTT